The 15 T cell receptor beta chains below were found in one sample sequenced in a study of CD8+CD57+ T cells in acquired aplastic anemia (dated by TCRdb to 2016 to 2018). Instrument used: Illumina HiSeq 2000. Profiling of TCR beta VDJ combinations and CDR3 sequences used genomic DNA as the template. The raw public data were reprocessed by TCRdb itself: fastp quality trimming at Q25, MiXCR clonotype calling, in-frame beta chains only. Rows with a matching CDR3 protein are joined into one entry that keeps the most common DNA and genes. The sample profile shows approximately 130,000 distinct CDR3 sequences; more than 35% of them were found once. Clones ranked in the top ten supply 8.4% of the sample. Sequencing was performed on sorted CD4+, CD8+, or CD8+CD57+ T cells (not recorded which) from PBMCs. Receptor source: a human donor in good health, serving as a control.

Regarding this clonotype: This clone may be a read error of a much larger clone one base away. CDR3 amino acids: CASSLVPKSYEPGANVLTF. In DNA, the CDR3 is TGCGCCAGCAGCTTGGTCCCCAAGTCCTATGAACCTGGGGCCAACGTCCTGACTTTC. V is TRBV5-1 and J is TRBJ2-6; D ambiguous. Trimming took off 0 bases at V and 2 bases at J, with 18 bases between the two ends. CDR1 is SGHRS, CDR2 YFSETQ, per germline. The CDR3 sequence is 19 residues long. Full variable domain (missing parts from reference TRBV5-1 and TRBJ2-6): KAGVTQTPRYLIKTRGQQVTLSCSPISGHRSVSWYQQTPGQGLQFLFEYFSETQRNKGNFPGRFSGRQFSNSRSEMNVSTLELGDSALYLCASSLVPKSYEPGANVLTFGAGSRLTVL.

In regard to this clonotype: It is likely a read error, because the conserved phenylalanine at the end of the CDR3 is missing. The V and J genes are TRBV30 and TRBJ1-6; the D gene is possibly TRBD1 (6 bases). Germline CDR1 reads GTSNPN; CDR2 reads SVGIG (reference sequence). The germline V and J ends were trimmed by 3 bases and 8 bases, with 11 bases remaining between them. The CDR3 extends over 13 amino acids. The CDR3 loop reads CAWSQGRDSPLHL. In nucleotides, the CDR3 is TGTGCCTGGAGCCAGGGGAGGGATTCACCCCTCCACCTT.

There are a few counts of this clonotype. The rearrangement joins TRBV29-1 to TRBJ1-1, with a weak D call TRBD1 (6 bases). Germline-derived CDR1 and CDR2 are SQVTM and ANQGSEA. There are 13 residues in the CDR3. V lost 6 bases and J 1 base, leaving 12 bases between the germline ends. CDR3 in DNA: TGCAGCGTGGAAATGACAGGGAACACTGAAGCTTTCTTT. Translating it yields CSVEMTGNTEAFF. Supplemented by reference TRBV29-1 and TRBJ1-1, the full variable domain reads SAVISQKPSRDICQRGTSLTIQCQVDSQVTMMFWYRQQPGQSLTLIATANQGSEATYESGFVIDKFPISRPNLTFSTLTVSNMSPEDSSIYLCSVEMTGNTEAFFGQGTRLTVV.

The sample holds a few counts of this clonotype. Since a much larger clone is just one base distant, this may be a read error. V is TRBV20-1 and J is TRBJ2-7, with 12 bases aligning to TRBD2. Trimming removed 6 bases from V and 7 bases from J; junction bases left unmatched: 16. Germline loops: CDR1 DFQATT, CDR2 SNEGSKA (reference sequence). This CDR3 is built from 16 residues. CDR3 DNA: TGCAGTGCCTCCGGACTAGCGGGGAGCTCCTACAATGAGCAGTACTTC. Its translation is CSASGLAGSSYNEQYF.

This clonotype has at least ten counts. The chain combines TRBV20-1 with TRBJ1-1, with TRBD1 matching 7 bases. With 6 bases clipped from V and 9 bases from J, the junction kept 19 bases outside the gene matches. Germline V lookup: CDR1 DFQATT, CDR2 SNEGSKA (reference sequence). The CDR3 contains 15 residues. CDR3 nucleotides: TGCAGTGCAGAGAGGGGGCGAGGGACTATCGCTAAAGCTTTCTTT. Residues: CSAERGRGTIAKAFF.

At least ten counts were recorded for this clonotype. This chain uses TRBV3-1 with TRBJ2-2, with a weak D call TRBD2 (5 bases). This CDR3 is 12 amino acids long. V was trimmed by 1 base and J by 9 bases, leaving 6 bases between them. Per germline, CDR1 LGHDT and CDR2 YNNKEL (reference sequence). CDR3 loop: CASSQGGRELFF. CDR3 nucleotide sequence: TGTGCCAGCAGCCAAGGCGGGCGGGAGCTGTTTTTT.

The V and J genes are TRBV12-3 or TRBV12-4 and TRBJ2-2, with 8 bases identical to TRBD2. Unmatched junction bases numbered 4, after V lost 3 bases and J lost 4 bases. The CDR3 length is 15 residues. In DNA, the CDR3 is TGTGCCAGCAGTTTTCTCCTAGCGGGCACCGGGGAGCTGTTTTTT. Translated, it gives CASSFLLAGTGELFF.

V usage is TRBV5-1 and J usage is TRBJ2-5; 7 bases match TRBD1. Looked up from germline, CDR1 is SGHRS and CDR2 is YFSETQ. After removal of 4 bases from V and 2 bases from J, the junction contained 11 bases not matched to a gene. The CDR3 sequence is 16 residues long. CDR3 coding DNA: TGCGCCAGCAGCACACAAACAGGGGCACTACAAGAGACCCAGTACTTC. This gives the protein CASSTQTGALQETQYF.

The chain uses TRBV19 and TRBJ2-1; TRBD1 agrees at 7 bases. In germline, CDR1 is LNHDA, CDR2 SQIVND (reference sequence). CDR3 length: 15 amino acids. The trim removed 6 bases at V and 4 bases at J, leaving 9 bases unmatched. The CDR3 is CASSPTGSTYNEQFF. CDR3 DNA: TGTGCCAGTAGCCCGACAGGGTCAACATACAATGAGCAGTTCTTC.

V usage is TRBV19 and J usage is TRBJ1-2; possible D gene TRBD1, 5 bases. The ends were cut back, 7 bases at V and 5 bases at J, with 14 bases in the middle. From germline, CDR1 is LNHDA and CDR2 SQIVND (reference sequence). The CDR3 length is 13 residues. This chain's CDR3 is CASNTPGRYGYTF. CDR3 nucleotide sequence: TGTGCCAGTAACACCCCGGGACGGTATGGCTACACCTTC.

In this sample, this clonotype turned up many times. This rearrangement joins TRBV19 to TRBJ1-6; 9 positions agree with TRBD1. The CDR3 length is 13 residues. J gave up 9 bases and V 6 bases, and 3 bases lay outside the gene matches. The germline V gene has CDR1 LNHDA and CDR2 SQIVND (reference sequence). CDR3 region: CASRGQGGSPLHF. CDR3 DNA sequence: TGTGCCAGTAGGGGACAGGGTGGTTCACCCCTCCACTTT.

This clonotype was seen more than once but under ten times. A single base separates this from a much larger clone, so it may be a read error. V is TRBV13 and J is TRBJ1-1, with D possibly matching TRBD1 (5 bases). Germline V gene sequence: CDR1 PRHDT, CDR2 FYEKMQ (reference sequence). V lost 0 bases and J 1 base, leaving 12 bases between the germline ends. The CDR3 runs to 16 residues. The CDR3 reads CASSLGGAAGNTEAFF. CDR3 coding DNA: TGTGCCAGCAGCTTAGGTGGGGCAGCCGGGAACACTGAAGCTTTCTTT.

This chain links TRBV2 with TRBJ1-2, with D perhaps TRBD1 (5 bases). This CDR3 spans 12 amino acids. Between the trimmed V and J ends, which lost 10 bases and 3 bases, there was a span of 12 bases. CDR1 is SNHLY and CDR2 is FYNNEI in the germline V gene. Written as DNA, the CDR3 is TGTGCCATCAGGGCCGGGGACTATGGCTACACCTTC. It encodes CAIRAGDYGYTF.

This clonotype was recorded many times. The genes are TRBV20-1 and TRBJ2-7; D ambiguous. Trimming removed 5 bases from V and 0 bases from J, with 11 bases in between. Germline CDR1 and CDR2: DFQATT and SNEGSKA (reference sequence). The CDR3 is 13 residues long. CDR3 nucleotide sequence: TGCAGTGCTTCTCCTATCAGCTCCTACGAGCAGTACTTC. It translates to CSASPISSYEQYF.

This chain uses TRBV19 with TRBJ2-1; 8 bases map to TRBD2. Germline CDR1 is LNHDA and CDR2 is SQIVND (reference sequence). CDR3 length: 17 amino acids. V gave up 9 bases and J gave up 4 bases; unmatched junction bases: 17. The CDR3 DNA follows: TGTGCCAGCAGCCGAGCAAGCGGGGGCCTCCGTTACAATGAGCAGTTCTTC. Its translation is CASSRASGGLRYNEQFF.